This TCR beta chain was profiled in a study of blood T cell repertoires in COVID-19. About the study: The United States, Italy and Spain provided the acute and convalescent COVID-19 samples. The cDNA or gDNA used as material had been derived from T cells, B-cell-depleted T cells, or PBMCs.

The CDR3 totals 15 residues. V lost 0 bases to trimming and J lost 7 bases; unmatched junction nucleotides: 3. The germline V gene encodes CDR1 SGDLS and CDR2 YYNGEE. Sequenced by immunoSEQ multiplex PCR; TCRdb stores in-frame clones only, minus some. Of some 360,000 clones detected, around 87% appear once; the ten largest clones hold about 2.5%. During active infection, Seattle patients enrolled and were then monitored through disease. The chain joins TRBV9 to TRBJ1-6; 8 nucleotides line up with TRBD1. This clonotype was sampled from a woman aged 60 to 75 with COVID-19, enrolled during active disease. Input material: peripheral blood. The CDR3 loop reads CASSVAQGANSPLHF. The CDR3 region has the DNA TGTGCCAGCAGCGTAGCTCAGGGGGCAAATTCACCCCTCCACTTT.